The rows below give T cell receptor beta chains drawn from one sample of a study of CD8+CD57+ T cells in acquired aplastic anemia. TCRdb analysed the reads with MiXCR anew, one entry per CDR3 protein. The data show 150,000 to 200,000 distinct CDR3 sequences, 48% seen once. Material: sorted CD4+, CD8+, or CD8+CD57+ T cells (not recorded which) from PBMCs. Receptors were obtained from a human donor with aplastic anemia. Each CDR3 is given with its conserved first and last residue. Each record gives: CDR3 protein, CDR3 DNA, V gene, D gene, clone size, J gene. A D gene is named only where the DNA matches it firmly. Size values are once, few and many counts, or a class for expanded clones, and some rows have none.

cdr3_aa: CASRVLAVGGVYEQYF
cdr3_nt: TGTGCCAGCAGGGTACTAGCGGTCGGGGGCGTCTACGAGCAGTACTTC
v_call: TRBV2
d_call: TRBD2
clone_size: NA
j_call: TRBJ2-7

cdr3_aa: CASSIDPAAGELFF
cdr3_nt: TGTGCCAGTAGTATAGATCCCGCAGCTGGGGAGCTGTTTTTT
v_call: TRBV19
d_call: NA
clone_size: NA
j_call: TRBJ2-2

cdr3_aa: CASSPTGEYGYTF
cdr3_nt: TGTGCCAGCAGCCCGACAGGGGAGTATGGCTACACCTTC
v_call: TRBV11-2
d_call: TRBD1
clone_size: NA
j_call: TRBJ1-2

cdr3_aa: CAWDAQSNTGELFF
cdr3_nt: TGTGCCTGGGATGCCCAGTCGAACACCGGGGAGCTGTTTTTT
v_call: TRBV30
d_call: NA
clone_size: few
j_call: TRBJ2-2

cdr3_aa: CASSEMLGYEQYF
cdr3_nt: TGTGCTAGCAGTGAAATGTTGGGGTACGAGCAGTACTTC
v_call: TRBV2
d_call: NA
clone_size: NA
j_call: TRBJ2-7

cdr3_aa: CSALSGNSADEAFF
cdr3_nt: TGCAGTGCTTTAAGTGGGAACAGCGCTGACGAAGCTTTCTTT
v_call: TRBV20-1
d_call: NA
clone_size: many
j_call: TRBJ1-1

cdr3_aa: CASGGGKVNTEAFF
cdr3_nt: TGTGCCAGCGGGGGGGGTAAGGTGAACACTGAAGCTTTCTTT
v_call: TRBV2
d_call: NA
clone_size: many
j_call: TRBJ1-1

cdr3_aa: CVLGPGQRPSGELFF
cdr3_nt: TGTGTCCTGGGGCCGGGACAGCGGCCCTCCGGGGAGCTGTTTTTT
v_call: TRBV30
d_call: TRBD1
clone_size: NA
j_call: TRBJ2-2

cdr3_aa: CASSSNSEETQYF
cdr3_nt: TGTGCCAGCAGCTCCAACTCGGAAGAGACCCAGTACTTC
v_call: TRBV7-7
d_call: NA
clone_size: few
j_call: TRBJ2-5

cdr3_aa: CASSTNTPGNTIYF
cdr3_nt: TGCGCCAGCAGCACTAACACGCCTGGAAACACCATATATTTT
v_call: TRBV5-1
d_call: NA
clone_size: NA
j_call: TRBJ1-3

cdr3_aa: CASSVRERSTDTQYF
cdr3_nt: TGTGCCAGCAGTGTCCGGGAACGGAGCACAGATACGCAGTATTTT
v_call: TRBV6-1
d_call: NA
clone_size: NA
j_call: TRBJ2-3

cdr3_aa: CASRLAEPYNEQFF
cdr3_nt: TGTGCCAGCAGACTAGCGGAACCTTACAATGAGCAGTTCTTC
v_call: TRBV6-1
d_call: TRBD2
clone_size: many
j_call: TRBJ2-1

cdr3_aa: CASSPRTSGPRDTQYF
cdr3_nt: TGTGCCAGTAGCCCGAGGACTAGCGGCCCCAGAGATACGCAGTATTTT
v_call: TRBV19
d_call: TRBD2
clone_size: many
j_call: TRBJ2-3

cdr3_aa: CASSVGRRNTEAFF
cdr3_nt: TGTGCCAGCAGTGTCGGGCGGAGGAACACTGAAGCTTTCTTT
v_call: TRBV2
d_call: NA
clone_size: NA
j_call: TRBJ1-1

cdr3_aa: CAIRETVRLSGNTIYF
cdr3_nt: TGTGCCATCAGAGAGACGGTTAGGCTCTCTGGAAACACCATATATTTT
v_call: TRBV10-3
d_call: NA
clone_size: NA
j_call: TRBJ1-3

cdr3_aa: CASSYGTGGSYNSPLHF
cdr3_nt: TGTGCCAGCAGTTACGGGACAGGGGGATCCTATAATTCACCCCTCCACTTT
v_call: TRBV10-3
d_call: TRBD1
clone_size: NA
j_call: TRBJ1-6

cdr3_aa: CAISRGRGETQYF
cdr3_nt: TGTGCCATCAGTCGAGGTCGCGGAGAAACGCAGTATTTT
v_call: TRBV6-1
d_call: NA
clone_size: NA
j_call: TRBJ2-3

cdr3_aa: CASSGLAGNNEQFF
cdr3_nt: TGTGCCAGCAGTGGACTAGCGGGAAACAATGAGCAGTTCTTC
v_call: TRBV6-2/TRBV6-3
d_call: TRBD2
clone_size: many
j_call: TRBJ2-1

cdr3_aa: CASSERGELFF
cdr3_nt: TGTGCCAGCAGTGAACGCGGGGAGCTGTTTTTT
v_call: TRBV2
d_call: NA
clone_size: NA
j_call: TRBJ2-2

cdr3_aa: CASSLSAGGYGYTF
cdr3_nt: TGCGCCAGCAGCTTGTCCGCAGGGGGCTATGGCTACACCTTC
v_call: TRBV5-1
d_call: TRBD1
clone_size: many
j_call: TRBJ1-2

cdr3_aa: CASGGGDGISGNEQFF
cdr3_nt: TGCGCCAGCGGAGGGGGAGACGGGATAAGTGGCAATGAGCAGTTCTTC
v_call: TRBV5-1
d_call: NA
clone_size: NA
j_call: TRBJ2-1